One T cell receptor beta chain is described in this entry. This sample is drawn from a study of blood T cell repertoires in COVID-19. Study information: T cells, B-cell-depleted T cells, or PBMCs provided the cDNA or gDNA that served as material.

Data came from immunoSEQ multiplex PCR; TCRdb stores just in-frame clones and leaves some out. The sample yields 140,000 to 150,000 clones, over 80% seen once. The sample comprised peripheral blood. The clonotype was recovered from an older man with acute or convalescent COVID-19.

CDR3 loop: CASSPSDVQPQHF. The CDR3 DNA is TGTGCCAGCAGCCCTAGCGACGTTCAGCCCCAGCATTTT. The gene calls are TRBV7-2 and TRBJ1-5; no firm D call. Germline V gene lookup returns CDR1 SGHTA and CDR2 FQGNSA. This CDR3 comprises 13 residues. Trimming removed 5 bases from V and 6 bases from J, with 11 bases in between.